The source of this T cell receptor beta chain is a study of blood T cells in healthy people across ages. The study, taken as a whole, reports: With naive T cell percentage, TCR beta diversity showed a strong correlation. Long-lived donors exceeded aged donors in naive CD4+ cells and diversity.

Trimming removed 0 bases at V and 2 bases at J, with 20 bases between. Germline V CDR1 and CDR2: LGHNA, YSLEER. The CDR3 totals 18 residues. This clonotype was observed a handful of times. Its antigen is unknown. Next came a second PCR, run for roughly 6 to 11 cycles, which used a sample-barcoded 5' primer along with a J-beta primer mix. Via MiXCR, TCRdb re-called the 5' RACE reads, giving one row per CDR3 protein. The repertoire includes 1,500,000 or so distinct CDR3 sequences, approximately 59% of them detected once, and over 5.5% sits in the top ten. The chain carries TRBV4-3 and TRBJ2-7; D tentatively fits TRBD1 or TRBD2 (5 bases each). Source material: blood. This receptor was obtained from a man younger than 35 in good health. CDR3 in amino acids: CASSQDRSTAVETYEQYF. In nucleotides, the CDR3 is TGCGCCAGCAGCCAAGATAGGTCGACAGCGGTGGAAACCTACGAGCAGTACTTC.